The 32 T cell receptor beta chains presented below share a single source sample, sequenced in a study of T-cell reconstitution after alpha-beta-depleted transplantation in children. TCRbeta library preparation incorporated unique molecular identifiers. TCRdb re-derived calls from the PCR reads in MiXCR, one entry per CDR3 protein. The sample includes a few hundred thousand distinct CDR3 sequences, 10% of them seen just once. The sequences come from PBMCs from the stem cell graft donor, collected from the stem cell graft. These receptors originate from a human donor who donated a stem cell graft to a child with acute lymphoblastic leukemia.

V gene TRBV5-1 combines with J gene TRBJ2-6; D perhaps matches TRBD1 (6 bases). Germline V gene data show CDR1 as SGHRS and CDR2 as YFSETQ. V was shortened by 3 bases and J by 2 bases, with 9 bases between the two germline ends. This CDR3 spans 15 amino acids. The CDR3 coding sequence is TGCGCCAGCAGCTGGGGGCCGGCTGGGGCCAACGTCCTGACTTTC. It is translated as CASSWGPAGANVLTF.

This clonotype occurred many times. CDR3 nucleotide sequence: TGTGCCAGCAGCCAAGAGGTTATCACAGATACGCAGTATTTT. This translates into CASSQEVITDTQYF. V gene TRBV4-2 combines with J gene TRBJ2-3; D is ambiguous. The germline CDR1 and CDR2 sequences are LGHNA and YNFKEQ. V lost 0 bases, J lost 2 bases, and 6 bases lay in between. The CDR3 runs to 14 residues.

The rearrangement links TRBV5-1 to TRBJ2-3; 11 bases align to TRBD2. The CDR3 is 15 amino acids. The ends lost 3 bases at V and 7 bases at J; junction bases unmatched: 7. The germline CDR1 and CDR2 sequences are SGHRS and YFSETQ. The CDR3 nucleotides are TGCGCCAGCAGCTCTCTAGCGGGAGGCGGATATACGCAGTATTTT. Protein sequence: CASSSLAGGGYTQYF.

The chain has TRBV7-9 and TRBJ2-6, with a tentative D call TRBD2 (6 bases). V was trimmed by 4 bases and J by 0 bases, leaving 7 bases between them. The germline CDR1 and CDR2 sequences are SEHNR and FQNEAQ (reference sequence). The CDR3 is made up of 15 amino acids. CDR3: CASSSTSSGANVLTF. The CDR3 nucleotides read TGTGCCAGCAGCTCGACTAGCTCTGGGGCCAACGTCCTGACTTTC.

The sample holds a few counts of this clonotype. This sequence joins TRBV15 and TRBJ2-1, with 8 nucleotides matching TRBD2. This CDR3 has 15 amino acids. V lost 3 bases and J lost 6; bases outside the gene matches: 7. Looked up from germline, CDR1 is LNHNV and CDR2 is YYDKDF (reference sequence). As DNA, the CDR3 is TGTGCCACCAGCAGGCGGGAGGCCAGCGGCAATGAGCAGTTCTTC. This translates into CATSRREASGNEQFF.

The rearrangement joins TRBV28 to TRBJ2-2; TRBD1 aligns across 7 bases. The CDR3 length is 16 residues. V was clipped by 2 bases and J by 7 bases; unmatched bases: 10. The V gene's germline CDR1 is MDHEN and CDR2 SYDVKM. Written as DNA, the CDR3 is TGTGCCAGCAGTTTAAATATGGCAGGGGGAAGCGGGGAGCTGTTTTTT. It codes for CASSLNMAGGSGELFF.

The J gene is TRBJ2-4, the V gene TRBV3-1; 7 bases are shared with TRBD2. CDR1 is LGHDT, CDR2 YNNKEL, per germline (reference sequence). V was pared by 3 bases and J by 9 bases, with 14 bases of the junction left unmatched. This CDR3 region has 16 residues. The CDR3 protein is CASSQMSVAGVAIQYF. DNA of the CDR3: TGTGCCAGCAGCCAGATGTCGGTGGCGGGAGTGGCCATTCAGTACTTC.

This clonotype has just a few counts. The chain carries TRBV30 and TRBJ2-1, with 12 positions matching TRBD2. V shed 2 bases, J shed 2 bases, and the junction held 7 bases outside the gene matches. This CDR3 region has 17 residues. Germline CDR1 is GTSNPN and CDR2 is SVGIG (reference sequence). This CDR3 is CAWSYDRTSGTYNEQFF. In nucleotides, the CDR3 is TGTGCCTGGAGTTATGACAGGACTAGCGGGACCTACAATGAGCAGTTCTTC.

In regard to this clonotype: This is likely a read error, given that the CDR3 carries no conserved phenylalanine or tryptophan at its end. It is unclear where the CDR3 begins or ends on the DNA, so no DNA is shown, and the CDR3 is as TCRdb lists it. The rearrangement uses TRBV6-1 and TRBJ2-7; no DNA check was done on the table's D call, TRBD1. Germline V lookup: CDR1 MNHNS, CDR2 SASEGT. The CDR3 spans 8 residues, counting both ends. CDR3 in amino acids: CASRGQGI.

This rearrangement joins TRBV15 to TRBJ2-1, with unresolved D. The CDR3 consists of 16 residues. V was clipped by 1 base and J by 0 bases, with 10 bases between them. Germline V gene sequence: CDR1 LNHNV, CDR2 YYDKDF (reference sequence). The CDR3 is CATSRGVVSSYNEQFF. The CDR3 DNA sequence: TGTGCCACCAGCAGAGGGGTAGTAAGCTCCTACAATGAGCAGTTCTTC.

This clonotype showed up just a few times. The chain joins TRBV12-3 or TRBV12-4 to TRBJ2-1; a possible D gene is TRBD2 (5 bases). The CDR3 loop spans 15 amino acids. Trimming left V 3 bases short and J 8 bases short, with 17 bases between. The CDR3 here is CASSFGAETRHEQFF. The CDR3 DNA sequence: TGTGCCAGCAGTTTCGGAGCGGAGACCCGGCATGAGCAGTTCTTC.

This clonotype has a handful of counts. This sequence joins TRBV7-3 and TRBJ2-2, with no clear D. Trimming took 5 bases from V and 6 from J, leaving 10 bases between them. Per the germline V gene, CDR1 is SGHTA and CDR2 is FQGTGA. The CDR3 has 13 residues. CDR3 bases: TGTGCCAGCAGCCACACGGTACCCGGGGAGCTGTTTTTT. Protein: CASSHTVPGELFF.

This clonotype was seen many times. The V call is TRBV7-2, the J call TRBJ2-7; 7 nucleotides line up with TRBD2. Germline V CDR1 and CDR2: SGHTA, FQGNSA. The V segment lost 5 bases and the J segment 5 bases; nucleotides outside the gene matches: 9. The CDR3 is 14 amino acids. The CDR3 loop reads CASSRSGVNHEQYF. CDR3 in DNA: TGTGCCAGCAGCCGGAGCGGGGTGAATCACGAGCAGTACTTC. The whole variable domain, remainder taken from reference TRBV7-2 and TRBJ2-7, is GAGVSQSPSNKVTEKGKDVELRCDPISGHTALYWYRQSLGQGLEFLIYFQGNSAPDKSGLPSDRFSAERTGGSVSTLTIQRTQQEDSAVYLCASSRSGVNHEQYFGPGTRLTVT.

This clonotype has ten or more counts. CDR3 bases: TGTGCCAGCAGTTACTCGGGTGATGAGCAGTTCTTC. This gives the protein CASSYSGDEQFF. The gene calls are TRBV6-6 and TRBJ2-1; no clear D. Deletions cut 0 bases from V and 8 bases from J, with 5 bases between. This CDR3 is 12 amino acids long. Germline V gives CDR1 MNHNY, CDR2 SVGAGI (reference sequence).

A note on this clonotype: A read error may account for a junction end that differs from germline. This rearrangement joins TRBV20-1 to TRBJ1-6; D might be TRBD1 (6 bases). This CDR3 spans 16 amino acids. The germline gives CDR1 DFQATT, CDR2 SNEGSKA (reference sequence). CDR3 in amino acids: CCARLGQNTYNSPLHF. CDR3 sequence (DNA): TGCTGTGCTCGCCTCGGACAGAACACCTATAATTCACCCCTCCACTTT.

In DNA, the CDR3 is TGCAGTGCTAGTATGCTTAATGAGCAGTTCTTC. It yields the protein CSASMLNEQFF. The chain combines TRBV20-1 with TRBJ2-1; D is unresolved. The CDR3 is 11 amino acids. The V and J ends lost 3 bases and 7 bases respectively, with 7 bases between them. From germline, CDR1 is DFQATT and CDR2 SNEGSKA (reference sequence).

The DNA of the CDR3 is TGTGCCAGCAGTGAACCTCGGCAGGGAGTATCCAATCAGCCCCAGCATTTT. It specifies CASSEPRQGVSNQPQHF. The chain joins TRBV6-1 to TRBJ1-5; a possible D gene is TRBD1 (5 bases). Trimming took off 2 bases at V and 3 bases at J, with 17 bases between the two ends. CDR3 length equals 17 residues. Germline V gene lookup returns CDR1 MNHNS and CDR2 SASEGT.

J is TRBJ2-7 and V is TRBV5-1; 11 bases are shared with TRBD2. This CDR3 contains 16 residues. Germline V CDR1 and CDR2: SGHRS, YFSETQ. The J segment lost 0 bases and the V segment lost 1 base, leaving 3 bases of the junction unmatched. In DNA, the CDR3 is TGCGCCAGCAGCTTGTGTGGACTAGCGGGCTCCTACGAGCAGTACTTC. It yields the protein CASSLCGLAGSYEQYF.

The CDR3 here is CASSEHSIAYEQYF. The CDR3 nucleotides are TGTGCCAGCAGCGAACACTCGATAGCTTACGAGCAGTACTTC. This chain uses TRBV12-3 or TRBV12-4 with TRBJ2-7; D gene ambiguous. This CDR3 has 14 residues. The germline V and J ends were trimmed by 6 bases and 4 bases, with 16 bases remaining between them.

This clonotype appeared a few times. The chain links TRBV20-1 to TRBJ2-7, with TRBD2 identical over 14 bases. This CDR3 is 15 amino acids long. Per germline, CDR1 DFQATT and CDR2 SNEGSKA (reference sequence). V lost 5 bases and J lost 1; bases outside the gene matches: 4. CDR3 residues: CSADRTSGRSYEQYF. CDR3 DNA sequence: TGCAGTGCTGACCGGACTAGCGGGAGGTCCTACGAGCAGTACTTC.

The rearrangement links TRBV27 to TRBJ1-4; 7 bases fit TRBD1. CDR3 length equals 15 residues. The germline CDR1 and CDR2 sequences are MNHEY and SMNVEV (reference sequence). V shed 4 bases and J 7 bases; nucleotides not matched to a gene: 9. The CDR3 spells CASSYLTGKGEKLFF. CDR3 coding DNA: TGTGCCAGCAGTTACTTGACAGGGAAAGGTGAAAAACTGTTTTTT.

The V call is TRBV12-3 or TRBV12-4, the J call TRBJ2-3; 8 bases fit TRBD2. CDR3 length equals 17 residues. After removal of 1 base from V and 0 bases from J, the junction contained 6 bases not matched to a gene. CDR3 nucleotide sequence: TGTGCCAGCAGTTTAGTCCTGGCTAGCGGGAGCACAGATACGCAGTATTTT. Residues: CASSLVLASGSTDTQYF.

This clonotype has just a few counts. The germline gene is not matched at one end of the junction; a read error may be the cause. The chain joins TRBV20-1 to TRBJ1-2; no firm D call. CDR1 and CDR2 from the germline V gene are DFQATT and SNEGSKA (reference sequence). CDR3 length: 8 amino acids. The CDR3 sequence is CSAGLASF. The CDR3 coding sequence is TGCAGTGCGGGTCTGGCGAGCTTC.

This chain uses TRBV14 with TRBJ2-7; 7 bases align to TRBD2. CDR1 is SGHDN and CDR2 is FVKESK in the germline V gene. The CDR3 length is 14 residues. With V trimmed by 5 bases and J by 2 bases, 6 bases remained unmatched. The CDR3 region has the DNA TGTGCCAGCAGCGAAATAGCGGGTCCCTACGAGCAGTACTTC. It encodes CASSEIAGPYEQYF.

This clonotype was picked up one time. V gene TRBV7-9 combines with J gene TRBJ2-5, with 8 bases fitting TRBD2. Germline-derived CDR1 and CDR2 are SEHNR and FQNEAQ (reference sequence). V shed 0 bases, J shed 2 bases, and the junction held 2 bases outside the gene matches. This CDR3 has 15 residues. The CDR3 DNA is TGTGCCAGCAGCTTAGCACTAGCGGAGCAAGAGACCCAGTACTTC. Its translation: CASSLALAEQETQYF.

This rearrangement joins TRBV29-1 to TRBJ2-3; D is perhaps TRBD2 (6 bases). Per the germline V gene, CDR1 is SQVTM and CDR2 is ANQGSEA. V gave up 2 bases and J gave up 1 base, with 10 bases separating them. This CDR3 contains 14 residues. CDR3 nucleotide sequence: TGCAGCGTTGAACGGGGGAGAGGCACAGATACGCAGTATTTT. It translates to CSVERGRGTDTQYF.

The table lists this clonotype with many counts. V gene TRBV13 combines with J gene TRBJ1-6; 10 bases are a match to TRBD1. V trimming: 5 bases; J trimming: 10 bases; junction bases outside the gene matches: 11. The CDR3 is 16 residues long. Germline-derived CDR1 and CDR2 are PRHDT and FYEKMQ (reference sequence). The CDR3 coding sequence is TGTGCCAGCAGCCCCGGGACAGGGGCCTCAGAGTCACCCCTCCACTTT. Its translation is CASSPGTGASESPLHF.

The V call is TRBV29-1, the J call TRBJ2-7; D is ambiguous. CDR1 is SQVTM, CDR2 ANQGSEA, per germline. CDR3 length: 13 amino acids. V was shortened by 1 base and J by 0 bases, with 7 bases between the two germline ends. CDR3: CSVEAALSYEQYF. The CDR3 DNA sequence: TGCAGCGTTGAAGCGGCGCTCTCCTACGAGCAGTACTTC.

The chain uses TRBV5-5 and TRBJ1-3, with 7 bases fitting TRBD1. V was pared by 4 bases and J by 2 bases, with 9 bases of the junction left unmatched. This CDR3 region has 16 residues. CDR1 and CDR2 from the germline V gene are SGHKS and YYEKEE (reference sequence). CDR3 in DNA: TGTGCCAGCAGCGTTATTGACAGGGTCACTGGAAACACCATATATTTT. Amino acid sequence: CASSVIDRVTGNTIYF.

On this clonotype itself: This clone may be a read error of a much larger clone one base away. For the CDR3, the DNA is TGCAGCGTTGACGGAGACCTATACCTCAATGACCAGTTCTTC. Amino acid sequence: CSVDGDLYLNDQFF. The V and J genes are TRBV29-1 and TRBJ2-1; D gene ambiguous. The CDR3 is 14 residues long. CDR1 and CDR2 (germline): SQVTM, ANQGSEA.

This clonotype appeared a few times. The CDR3 is CAISGTSSRAPSTDTQYF. DNA of the CDR3: TGTGCCATCAGTGGGACAAGCAGCCGAGCCCCTAGCACAGATACGCAGTATTTT. The rearrangement links TRBV10-3 to TRBJ2-3; perhaps TRBD1 as D (5 bases). This CDR3 is built from 18 residues. Trimming removed 4 bases at V and 0 bases at J, with 20 bases between. CDR1 and CDR2 (germline): ENHRY, SYGVKD.

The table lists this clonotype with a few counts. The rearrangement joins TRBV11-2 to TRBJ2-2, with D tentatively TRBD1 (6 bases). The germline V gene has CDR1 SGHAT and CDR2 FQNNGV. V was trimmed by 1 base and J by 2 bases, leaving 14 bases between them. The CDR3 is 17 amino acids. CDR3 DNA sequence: TGTGCCAGCAGCTTAGGAGGTTGGGACACTAACACCGGGGAGCTGTTTTTT. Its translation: CASSLGGWDTNTGELFF. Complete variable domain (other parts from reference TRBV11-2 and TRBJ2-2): EAGVAQSPRYKIIEKRQSVAFWCNPISGHATLYWYQQILGQGPKLLIQFQNNGVVDDSQLPKDRFSAERLKGVDSTLKIQPAKLEDSAVYLCASSLGGWDTNTGELFFGEGSRLTVL.